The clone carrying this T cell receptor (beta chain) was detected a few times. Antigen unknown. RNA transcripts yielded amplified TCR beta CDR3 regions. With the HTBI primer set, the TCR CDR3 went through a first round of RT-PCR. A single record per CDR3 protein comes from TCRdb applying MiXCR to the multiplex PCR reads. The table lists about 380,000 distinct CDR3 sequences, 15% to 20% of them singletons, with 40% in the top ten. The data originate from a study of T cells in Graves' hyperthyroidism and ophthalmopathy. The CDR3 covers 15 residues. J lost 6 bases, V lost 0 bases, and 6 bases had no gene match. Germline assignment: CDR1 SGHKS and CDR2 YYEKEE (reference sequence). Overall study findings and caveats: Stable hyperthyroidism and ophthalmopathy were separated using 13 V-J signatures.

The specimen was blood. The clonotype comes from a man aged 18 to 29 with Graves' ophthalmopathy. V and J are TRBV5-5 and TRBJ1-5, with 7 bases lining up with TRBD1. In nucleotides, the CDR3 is TGTGCCAGCAGCTTGGTAACAGGGGTACTTCAGCCCCAGCATTTT. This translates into CASSLVTGVLQPQHF.